This T cell receptor beta chain originates from a study of beta chain features in type 1 diabetes. It was one heparinised blood draw, averaging around 120 mL, that each donor gave. This CDR3 has 13 residues. V was shortened by 4 bases and J by 3 bases, with 8 bases between the two germline ends. Germline CDR1 MDHEN, CDR2 SYDVKM. Reverse transcription of all isolated RNA meant that expressed TCRB transcripts were sequenced. Sequencing was performed with immunoSEQ multiplex PCR; in TCRdb, only in-frame clones are kept and a portion is missing. The sample lists fewer than 900,000 clones, 15% to 20% occurring once. Comments on this clone: Its antigen is unknown.

Study results and limitations: More deletions and fewer insertions at VDJ junctions were seen in type 1 diabetes patients.

The chain employs TRBV28 and TRBJ2-3; a weak D match, TRBD1 (6 bases). The source of this sequence is a woman aged 18-29 years in good health. What was sequenced was naive CD4+ T cells from blood. Written as DNA, the CDR3 is TGTGCCAGCAGTTCAGGGGTGACAGATACGCAGTATTTT. This translates into CASSSGVTDTQYF.